One sample yielded the 22 T cell receptor beta chains listed below, sequenced in a study of human T cells and chemical hapten exposure. Noted time point: patch test 1, 2 weeks after DPC sensitization. Treatment denoted: therapeutic diphenylcyclopropenone sensitization with weekly scalp DPC. In TCRdb, the RACE reads were re-called with MiXCR into one record per CDR3 protein. The sample consists of 340,000 or so distinct CDR3 sequences, around 7% of them appearing once. Source: whole blood, taken in connection with sensitization to the hapten diphenylcyclopropenone (DPC). These TCRs come from a woman aged 18-29 years with alopecia areata. Some clones in this sample may be carry-over from other donors' samples.

The chain uses TRBV7-2 and TRBJ2-3; the D is unclear. Trimming stripped 11 bases from V and 8 bases from J, with 11 bases between. Germline CDR1 is SGHTA and CDR2 is FQGNSA. The CDR3 has 10 amino acids. The CDR3 spells CAGGRGTQYF. For the CDR3, the DNA is TGTGCCGGTGGACGCGGTACGCAGTATTTT.

The chain combines TRBV29-1 with TRBJ2-1; the match to TRBD1 covers 10 bases. The CDR3 length is 14 residues. The germline V gene has CDR1 SQVTM and CDR2 ANQGSEA. V trimming: 8 bases; J trimming: 9 bases; junction bases outside the gene matches: 13. The CDR3 DNA is TGCAGCACAGATGGGGACAGGGGAGATGGTGAGCAGTTCTTC. This gives the protein CSTDGDRGDGEQFF.

This clonotype was seen a few times. The chain uses TRBV12-3 or TRBV12-4 and TRBJ1-3; D is ambiguous. The V and J ends lost 5 bases and 0 bases respectively, with 14 bases between them. This CDR3 is built from 16 residues. CDR3 nucleotides: TGTGCCAGCAGTCCTTATCTGGGGTACTCTGGAAACACCATATATTTT. It specifies CASSPYLGYSGNTIYF.

At least ten counts were recorded for this clonotype. The chain combines TRBV7-9 with TRBJ1-2, with D possibly being TRBD1 (6 bases). The V gene's germline CDR1 is SEHNR and CDR2 FQNEAQ (reference sequence). V lost 2 bases and J lost 8, with 12 bases in between. CDR3 size: 13 residues. The CDR3 region has the DNA TGTGCCAGCAGCTTAAGGGGGGCCCCAGGCTACACCTTC. This codes for CASSLRGAPGYTF.

This chain links TRBV20-1 with TRBJ1-4; D gene unclear. This CDR3 has 12 amino acids. Germline values: CDR1 DFQATT, CDR2 SNEGSKA (reference sequence). CDR3 sequence reads: CSAKVDVGKLFF. CDR3 nucleotide sequence: TGCAGCGCAAAGGTTGATGTCGGAAAACTGTTTTTT.

This clonotype turned up a few times. The chain joins TRBV4-3 to TRBJ2-7; perhaps TRBD2 as D (7 bases). From germline, CDR1 is LGHNA and CDR2 YSLEER. V lost 4 bases, J lost 6 bases, and 19 bases lay in between. The CDR3 is made up of 15 amino acids. Here the CDR3 DNA reads TGCGCCAGCAGCCGCCGAAGGGGGGGAGAATCCGAGCAGTACTTC. Amino acid sequence: CASSRRRGGESEQYF.

This clonotype was recorded only once. The V call is TRBV4-1, the J call TRBJ2-3; TRBD2 is a possible D gene (5 bases). The CDR3 covers 17 residues. CDR1 and CDR2 (germline): MGHRA, YSYEKL. Trimming pared 3 bases from V and 2 bases from J, leaving 18 bases between. The CDR3 loop is CASSHLKSGRFTDTQYF. The DNA of the CDR3 is TGCGCCAGCAGCCACTTAAAAAGCGGACGGTTCACAGATACGCAGTATTTT.

This clonotype has ten or more counts. This rearrangement joins TRBV28 to TRBJ1-2; 7 nucleotides line up with TRBD1. This CDR3 has 16 amino acids. Trimming at V came to 2 bases and at J to 6 bases, leaving 12 bases not matched to a gene. CDR1 MDHEN and CDR2 SYDVKM come from the germline V gene. The CDR3 DNA reads as TGTGCCAGCAGTTTAGCGACAGGGCAATTACGGGATGGCTACACCTTC. Residues: CASSLATGQLRDGYTF.

The table lists this clonotype with a few counts. The chain couples TRBV28 to TRBJ2-1; D is ambiguous. Germline-derived CDR1 and CDR2 are MDHEN and SYDVKM. The CDR3 loop spans 13 amino acids. V gave up 7 bases and J gave up 0 bases, with 7 bases separating them. CDR3 loop: CASNPSSYNEQFF. The CDR3 nucleotides are TGTGCCAGCAATCCAAGCTCCTACAATGAGCAGTTCTTC.

This clonotype was seen only a few times. The J gene is TRBJ1-1, the V gene TRBV3-1; the D is unclear. Trimming removed 4 bases from V and 2 bases from J, with 11 bases in between. The CDR3 has 14 amino acids. The germline V gene has CDR1 LGHDT and CDR2 YNNKEL (reference sequence). The CDR3 DNA follows: TGTGCCAGCAGCCGAGAAACGCCAAACACTGAAGCTTTCTTT. As protein: CASSRETPNTEAFF.

The table lists this clonotype with many counts. V and J are TRBV6-5 and TRBJ2-5, with TRBD2 matching over 7 bases. Germline values: CDR1 MNHEY, CDR2 SVGAGI. Unmatched junction bases numbered 2, after V lost 5 bases and J lost 2 bases. The CDR3 loop spans 13 amino acids. The CDR3 loop reads CASSSGAQETQYF. For the CDR3, the DNA is TGTGCCAGCAGTAGCGGGGCACAAGAGACCCAGTACTTC.

The rearrangement joins TRBV4-3 to TRBJ2-3; D is unclear. Trimming removed 2 bases from V and 5 bases from J, with 8 bases in between. CDR1 and CDR2 from the germline V gene are LGHNA and YSLEER. This CDR3 is built from 13 residues. CDR3 sequence (DNA): TGCGCCAGCAGCCAAAGAGCCGGAGATACGCAGTATTTT. This sequence encodes CASSQRAGDTQYF.

This clonotype was recorded at least ten times. One end of the junction fails to match germline, which may point to a read error. This chain joins TRBV11-2 and TRBJ2-3; 9 bases are a match to TRBD2. This CDR3 comprises 14 residues. Germline-derived CDR1 and CDR2 are SGHAT and FQNNGV. The CDR3, as DNA: TGTGCCAGCAGCTTCGGGACTAGCAGAGATACGCAGTATTTT. Its protein product is CASSFGTSRDTQYF.

This clonotype appeared many times. This chain connects TRBV5-1 to TRBJ2-2; possibly TRBD1 for D (5 bases). The CDR3 has 14 residues. V lost 3 bases and J 5 bases, leaving 11 bases between the germline ends. The germline V gene encodes CDR1 SGHRS and CDR2 YFSETQ. The CDR3: CASSSQVRTGELFF. CDR3 coding DNA: TGCGCCAGCAGCTCACAGGTCCGGACCGGGGAGCTGTTTTTT.

This clonotype was seen only a few times. V gene TRBV7-9 combines with J gene TRBJ1-4; 9 bases are shared with TRBD1. The J segment lost 5 bases and the V segment lost 5 bases, leaving 6 bases of the junction unmatched. The CDR3 loop spans 15 amino acids. CDR1 SEHNR and CDR2 FQNEAQ come from the germline V gene (reference sequence). The CDR3 protein is CASSRWTGANEKLFF. CDR3 nucleotide sequence: TGTGCCAGCAGCCGTTGGACAGGGGCAAATGAAAAACTGTTTTTT.

At least ten counts were recorded for this clonotype. The chain employs TRBV6-5 and TRBJ1-2, with 7 bases that match TRBD1. The V gene end was trimmed by 0 bases and the J gene end by 5 bases; junction bases not matched to a gene: 9. This CDR3 has 16 amino acids. Per the germline V gene, CDR1 is MNHEY and CDR2 is SVGAGI. This CDR3 reads CASSYSSGQKVYGYTF. The CDR3 nucleotides read TGTGCCAGCAGTTACTCGTCGGGACAGAAAGTGTATGGCTACACCTTC.

In this sample, this clonotype turned up a few times. V gene TRBV4-3 combines with J gene TRBJ2-2; D possibly uses TRBD1 or TRBD2 (6 bases each). There are 14 residues in the CDR3. V shed 10 bases and J shed 6 bases, with 18 bases lying between them. Germline V lookup: CDR1 LGHNA, CDR2 YSLEER. The CDR3: CATSVGGGAGELFF. The CDR3 coding sequence is TGCGCCACCTCTGTGGGGGGCGGCGCCGGGGAGCTGTTTTTT.

The gene calls are TRBV6-2 or TRBV6-3 and TRBJ1-4, with unresolved D. The CDR3 length is 14 residues. Trimming removed 2 bases from V and 5 bases from J, with 9 bases in between. CDR1 and CDR2 (germline): MNHEY, SVGEGT. DNA of the CDR3: TGTGCCAGCAGTTACAACGCGGAAAATGAAAAACTGTTTTTT. It codes for CASSYNAENEKLFF.

This clonotype was detected ten times or more. The CDR3 sequence: CASSQVSIGGYTF. Written as DNA, the CDR3 is TGTGCCAGCAGCCAAGTATCGATCGGAGGCTACACCTTC. V gene TRBV3-1 combines with J gene TRBJ1-2; no clear D. V was cut by 1 base and J by 8 bases, with 11 bases left in between. Germline lookup yields CDR1 LGHDT and CDR2 YNNKEL (reference sequence). This CDR3 region has 13 residues.

This clonotype has ten or more counts. The chain has TRBV15 and TRBJ2-1; D might be TRBD2 (7 bases). V was shortened by 1 base and J by 5 bases, with 18 bases between the two germline ends. Germline V lookup: CDR1 LNHNV, CDR2 YYDKDF (reference sequence). The CDR3 covers 17 residues. The DNA of the CDR3 is TGTGCCACCAGCAGAGCCTCGGGGGCGGGGGATAACAATGAGCAGTTCTTC. As protein: CATSRASGAGDNNEQFF. The whole variable domain, remainder taken from reference TRBV15 and TRBJ2-1, is DAMVIQNPRYQVTQFGKPVTLSCSQTLNHNVMYWYQQKSSQAPKLLFHYYDKDFNNEADTPDNFQSRRPNTSFCFLDIRSPGLGDTAMYLCATSRASGAGDNNEQFFGPGTRLTVL.

In nucleotides, the CDR3 is TGTGCCAGCAGCCAAGGACTACGGATACGCCTCCAGGCGACCCAGTACTTC. Translating gives CASSQGLRIRLQATQYF. The V call is TRBV14, the J call TRBJ2-5, with D possibly being TRBD2 (5 bases). The CDR3 has 17 amino acids. Trimming removed 1 base at V and 7 bases at J, with 22 bases between. Germline V gene data show CDR1 as SGHDN and CDR2 as FVKESK. Combining the CDR3 with reference TRBV14 and TRBJ2-5 gives the whole variable domain EAGVTQFPSHSVIEKGQTVTLRCDPISGHDNLYWYRRVMGKEIKFLLHFVKESKQDESGMPNNRFLAERTGGTYSTLKVQPAELEDSGVYFCASSQGLRIRLQATQYFGPGTRLLVL.

V and J are TRBV7-9 and TRBJ2-3, with 7 bases that match TRBD1. Germline V gives CDR1 SEHNR, CDR2 FQNEAQ (reference sequence). The CDR3 consists of 15 residues. V dropped 5 bases and J dropped 3; count of bases not matched to a gene: 8. CDR3 bases: TGTGCCAGCAGCCCTGGGTCGGACAGGACAGATACGCAGTATTTT. Its protein is CASSPGSDRTDTQYF.